The 13 T cell receptor beta chains below come from one sample, sequenced in a study of blood T cell repertoires in COVID-19. Libraries were prepared by immunoSEQ multiplex PCR; TCRdb keeps only in-frame clonotypes and omits some of them. The table lists 35,000 to 45,000 clones, about nine tenths of them singletons. The sample consisted of peripheral blood. These receptors originate from a human donor in a cohort sampled during active COVID-19.

The rearrangement joins TRBV15 to TRBJ2-6; D is unresolved. CDR3 length equals 15 residues. V was clipped by 5 bases and J by 4 bases, with 12 bases between them. Germline V lookup: CDR1 LNHNV, CDR2 YYDKDF (reference sequence). The CDR3 DNA sequence: TGTGCCACCAGCCCGCAGGTGGCAGGGGCCAACGTCCTGACTTTC. Its translation is CATSPQVAGANVLTF. The full variable domain, its missing parts supplied by reference TRBV15 and TRBJ2-6, is DAMVIQNPRYQVTQFGKPVTLSCSQTLNHNVMYWYQQKSSQAPKLLFHYYDKDFNNEADTPDNFQSRRPNTSFCFLDIRSPGLGDTAMYLCATSPQVAGANVLTFGAGSRLTVL.

The chain couples TRBV3-1 (or the pseudogene TRBV3-2) to TRBJ2-3; 9 nucleotides align to TRBD2. Germline assignment: CDR1 LGHDT and CDR2 YNNKEL (reference sequence). Germline trimming cut 4 bases from V and 6 bases from J; bases unmatched to any gene: 14. CDR3 length: 17 residues. The CDR3 bases are TGTGCCAGCAGCCCCCGGGGAGCGGGGGGCCCTAAGGATACGCAGTATTTT. This codes for CASSPRGAGGPKDTQYF.

The gene calls are TRBV15 and TRBJ1-2; 9 nucleotides align to TRBD1. Germline CDR1 reads LNHNV; CDR2 reads YYDKDF (reference sequence). V lost 1 base to trimming and J lost 1 base; unmatched junction nucleotides: 10. CDR3 length: 18 residues. The CDR3 DNA reads TGTGCCACCAGCAGAGGGGGAGCGACAGGGGGTTTTAACTATGGCTACACCTTC. This gives the protein CATSRGGATGGFNYGYTF.

This chain links TRBV5-6 with TRBJ1-2; 9 bases fit TRBD1. This CDR3 is built from 14 residues. Germline CDR1 and CDR2: SGHDT and YYEEEE. With 2 bases clipped from V and 2 bases from J, the junction kept 1 base outside the gene matches. Here the CDR3 reads CASSFGTGNYGYTF. CDR3 nucleotides: TGTGCCAGCAGCTTCGGGACAGGGAACTATGGCTACACCTTC.

This chain uses TRBV18 with TRBJ1-1, with D perhaps TRBD1 (6 bases). Deletions cut 4 bases from V and 6 bases from J, with 9 bases between. There are 12 residues in the CDR3. Germline V CDR1 and CDR2: KGHSH, LQKENI. The CDR3 here is CASSQQGPEAFF. CDR3 in DNA: TGTGCCAGCTCACAACAGGGACCTGAAGCTTTCTTT.

CDR3 sequence: CASSLGGLAGIDSYEQYF. CDR3 DNA: TGCGCCAGCAGCTTGGGAGGACTAGCGGGAATAGACTCCTACGAGCAGTACTTC. The chain uses TRBV5-1 and TRBJ2-7, with 12 bases matching TRBD2. The germline V gene has CDR1 SGHRS and CDR2 YFSETQ. The V segment lost 0 bases and the J segment 0 bases; nucleotides outside the gene matches: 7. CDR3 length equals 18 residues.

This chain connects TRBV4-3 to TRBJ1-2, with no clear D. The CDR3 has 14 residues. The germline V and J ends were trimmed by 4 bases and 9 bases, with 18 bases remaining between them. Germline CDR1 and CDR2: LGHNA and YSLEER. Here the CDR3 DNA reads TGCGCCAGCAGCCTACGACTACCTGACTGGTGCTACACCTTC. This gives the protein CASSLRLPDWCYTF.

In DNA, the CDR3 is TGCGCCAGCAGCCAGGCATCTCTCCCAGGGAATGGCTACACCTTC. Encoded protein: CASSQASLPGNGYTF. This chain joins TRBV4-1 and TRBJ1-2, with D possibly matching TRBD1 (5 bases). The CDR3 extends over 15 amino acids. Germline lookup yields CDR1 MGHRA and CDR2 YSYEKL. V dropped 3 bases and J dropped 6 bases, with 17 bases sitting between them.

The rearrangement links TRBV20-1 to TRBJ1-2; D not certain. Germline lookup yields CDR1 DFQATT and CDR2 SNEGSKA (reference sequence). This CDR3 has 11 residues. The CDR3 nucleotides are TGCAGCGCCGGTCCTCCGAAGGGCTACACCTTC. It codes for CSAGPPKGYTF.

The V and J genes are TRBV5-6 and TRBJ1-4; D is unresolved. With 4 bases removed from V and 7 bases from J, the gap between germline ends came to 20 bases. This CDR3 is 16 amino acids long. CDR1 SGHDT and CDR2 YYEEEE come from the germline V gene. Here the CDR3 DNA reads TGTGCCAGCAGCGCATCAACGAGGGAAGTCTCTGAAAAACTGTTTTTT. Translated: CASSASTREVSEKLFF.

The V gene is TRBV7-9, the J gene TRBJ1-2; D uncertain. The germline CDR1 and CDR2 sequences are SEHNR and FQNEAQ (reference sequence). The CDR3 spans 13 residues. V was clipped by 1 base and J by 4 bases, with 7 bases between them. CDR3 DNA sequence: TGTGCCAGCAGCTTAGGGGAGCTCTATGGCTACACCTTC. The encoded protein is CASSLGELYGYTF.

The CDR3 nucleotides are TGTGCCAGCAGCCGTACCCTTTTCCGGAGACAGGGGGTGGGCTATGGCTACACCTTC. It encodes CASSRTLFRRQGVGYGYTF. The V gene is TRBV4-2, the J gene TRBJ1-2, with 9 bases identical to TRBD1. CDR1 is LGHNA and CDR2 is YNFKEQ in the germline V gene. This CDR3 comprises 19 residues. Trimming cost V 4 bases and J 4 bases; bases outside gene matches: 19.

The J gene is TRBJ1-5, the V gene TRBV19; D is ambiguous. The V end was cut by 4 bases, the J end by 0 bases, with 16 bases between. The CDR3 covers 17 residues. Germline CDR1 is LNHDA and CDR2 is SQIVND (reference sequence). This CDR3 is CASSKAFDKYSNQPQHF. CDR3 in DNA: TGTGCCAGTAGTAAAGCATTCGACAAGTATAGCAATCAGCCCCAGCATTTT. Variable domain in full (rest from reference TRBV19 and TRBJ1-5): DGGITQSPKYLFRKEGQNVTLSCEQNLNHDAMYWYRQDPGQGLRLIYYSQIVNDFQKGDIAEGYSVSREKKESFPLTVTSAQKNPTAFYLCASSKAFDKYSNQPQHFGDGTRLSIL.